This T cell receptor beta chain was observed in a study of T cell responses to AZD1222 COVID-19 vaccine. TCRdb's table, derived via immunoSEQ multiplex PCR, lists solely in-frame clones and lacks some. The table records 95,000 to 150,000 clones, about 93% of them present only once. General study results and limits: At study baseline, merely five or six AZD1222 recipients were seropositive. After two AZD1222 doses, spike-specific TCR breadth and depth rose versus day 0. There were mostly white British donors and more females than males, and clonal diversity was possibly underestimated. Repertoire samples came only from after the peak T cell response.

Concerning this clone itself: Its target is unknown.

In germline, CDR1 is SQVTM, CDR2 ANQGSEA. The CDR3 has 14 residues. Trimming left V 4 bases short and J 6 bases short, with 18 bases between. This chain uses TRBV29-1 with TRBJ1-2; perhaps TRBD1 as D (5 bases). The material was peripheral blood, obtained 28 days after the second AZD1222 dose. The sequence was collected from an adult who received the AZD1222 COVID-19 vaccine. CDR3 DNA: TGCAGCGTTGCCCGTCGGACAATGGGTGATGGCTACACCTTC. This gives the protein CSVARRTMGDGYTF.